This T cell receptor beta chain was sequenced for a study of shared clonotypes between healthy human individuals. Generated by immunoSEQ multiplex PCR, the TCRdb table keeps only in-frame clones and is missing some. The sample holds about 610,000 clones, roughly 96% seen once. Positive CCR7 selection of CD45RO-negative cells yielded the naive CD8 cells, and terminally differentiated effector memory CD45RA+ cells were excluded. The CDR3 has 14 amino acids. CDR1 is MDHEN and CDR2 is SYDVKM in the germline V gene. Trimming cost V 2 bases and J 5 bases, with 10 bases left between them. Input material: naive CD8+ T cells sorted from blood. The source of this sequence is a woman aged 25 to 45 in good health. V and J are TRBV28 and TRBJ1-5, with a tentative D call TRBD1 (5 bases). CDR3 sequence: CASSLIPRDQPQHF. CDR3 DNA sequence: TGTGCCAGCAGTTTAATACCCAGGGATCAGCCCCAGCATTTT.